Below are 19 T cell receptor beta chains sequenced from a single sample in a study of human T cells and chemical hapten exposure. Noted time point: pre-sensitization, week 0. Treatment reported: therapeutic diphenylcyclopropenone sensitization with weekly scalp DPC. TCRdb analysed the RACE reads with MiXCR anew, one entry per CDR3 protein. This sample has under 45,000 distinct CDR3 sequences, with more than 9% found just once. The input for sequencing was whole blood, taken in connection with sensitization to the hapten diphenylcyclopropenone (DPC). These receptors all stem from a young man with alopecia areata. Some clones in this sample may be carry-over from other donors' samples.

This clonotype was counted many times. The chain employs TRBV15 and TRBJ2-3; weak D call: TRBD2 (6 bases). The CDR3 is 16 amino acids. Trimming took off 0 bases at V and 1 base at J, with 11 bases between the two ends. The germline V gene has CDR1 LNHNV and CDR2 YYDKDF (reference sequence). Here the CDR3 reads CATSRDGGLGTDTQYF. The CDR3 bases are TGTGCCACCAGCAGAGATGGGGGGTTGGGCACAGATACGCAGTATTTT. The variable domain in full, with the rest retrieved from reference TRBV15 and TRBJ2-3, is DAMVIQNPRYQVTQFGKPVTLSCSQTLNHNVMYWYQQKSSQAPKLLFHYYDKDFNNEADTPDNFQSRRPNTSFCFLDIRSPGLGDTAMYLCATSRDGGLGTDTQYFGPGTRLTVL.

Many counts were recorded for this clonotype. This chain joins TRBV19 and TRBJ2-2, with D possibly matching TRBD2 (5 bases). The CDR3 totals 15 residues. Trimming took 1 base from V and 7 from J, leaving 13 bases between them. Germline V gene data show CDR1 as LNHDA and CDR2 as SQIVND (reference sequence). This CDR3 is CASSIGGSAVGELFF. The CDR3 DNA follows: TGTGCCAGTAGTATAGGAGGTAGCGCGGTCGGGGAGCTGTTTTTT.

This chain connects TRBV7-6 to TRBJ2-3; 11 nucleotides align to TRBD2. Germline values: CDR1 SGHVS, CDR2 FNYEAQ. CDR3 length: 16 amino acids. V lost 3 bases to trimming and J lost 2 bases; unmatched junction nucleotides: 4. Here the CDR3 DNA reads TGTGCCAGCAGCTTTAGACTAGCGGGGCCCACAGATACGCAGTATTTT. It is translated as CASSFRLAGPTDTQYF.

Concerning this clonotype: It may be a read error: a sequence one base away is much more abundant. This chain joins TRBV6-5 and TRBJ2-5; 10 nucleotides align to TRBD2. This CDR3 is 16 amino acids long. CDR1 MNHEY and CDR2 SVGAGI come from the germline V gene. The CDR3 region is CASSPGTSVTQETQHF. DNA of the CDR3: TGTGCCAGCAGTCCCGGGACTAGCGTTACACAAGAGACCCAGCACTTC.

In this sample, this clonotype turned up many times. This sequence joins TRBV9 and TRBJ2-1, with 8 bases identical to TRBD2. Looked up from germline, CDR1 is SGDLS and CDR2 is YYNGEE. The CDR3 loop spans 16 amino acids. Trimming took 0 bases from V and 5 from J; bases not matched to a gene: 7. CDR3 bases: TGTGCCAGCAGCGTAGTCCCAGCGGGAGTACACAATGAGCAGTTCTTC. Amino acid sequence: CASSVVPAGVHNEQFF.

For the CDR3, the DNA is TGTGCCAGCAGCAAAGATCGAGGATTATCCTACGAGCAGTACTTC. Translated, it gives CASSKDRGLSYEQYF. The chain employs TRBV21-1 and TRBJ2-7. TRBV21-1 is shown as a pseudogene. The length of the CDR3 is 15 residues.

CDR3: CSVDPIFTEAFF. The CDR3 nucleotides are TGCAGCGTTGACCCCATATTCACTGAAGCTTTCTTT. This chain links TRBV29-1 with TRBJ1-1; D is unresolved. Germline V gives CDR1 SQVTM, CDR2 ANQGSEA. Trimming left V 3 bases short and J 4 bases short, with 9 bases between. The CDR3 is 12 amino acids.

The chain has TRBV20-1 and TRBJ1-5; possibly TRBD1 for D (6 bases). Germline V gene lookup returns CDR1 DFQATT and CDR2 SNEGSKA (reference sequence). V was clipped by 3 bases and J by 0 bases, with 15 bases between them. The CDR3 is 16 amino acids. The CDR3 region has the DNA TGCAGTGCTAGCAAACAGGGCCTTTATAGCAATCAGCCCCAGCATTTT. This gives the protein CSASKQGLYSNQPQHF.

The rearrangement links TRBV12-3 or TRBV12-4 to TRBJ1-2; D is ambiguous. The CDR3 consists of 18 residues. Trimming took 6 bases from V and 3 from J, leaving 26 bases between them. CDR3 protein: CASSPLMVVKPGDYGYTF. CDR3 bases: TGTGCCAGCAGCCCGTTGATGGTAGTCAAACCTGGGGACTATGGCTACACCTTC.

V and J are TRBV4-2 and TRBJ1-5; D is uncertain. The V gene lost 0 bases and the J gene lost 3 bases, with 12 bases spanning the gap. Per germline, CDR1 LGHNA and CDR2 YNFKEQ. The CDR3 contains 16 residues. CDR3 sequence reads: CASSQDFWGVNQPQHF. The CDR3 coding sequence is TGTGCCAGCAGCCAAGATTTCTGGGGAGTCAATCAGCCCCAGCATTTT.

This clonotype was counted at least ten times. The V gene is TRBV12-3 or TRBV12-4, the J gene TRBJ1-5; D may be TRBD1 (5 bases). This CDR3 spans 14 amino acids. Trimming cost V 7 bases and J 6 bases, with 16 bases left between them. The CDR3 nucleotides read TGTGCCAGCACTCCCCCCGGGGGGAGTCAGCCCCAGCATTTT. The encoded protein is CASTPPGGSQPQHF.

This chain joins TRBV12-2 and TRBJ2-7; no DNA check was done on the table's D call, TRBD1. TRBV12-2 represents a pseudogene. The CDR3 contains 15 residues. Here the CDR3 reads CASRLGNLEGCEQYV. CDR3 nucleotide sequence: TGTGCAAGTCGCTTAGGGAATTTAGAGGGGTGCGAGCAGTACGTC.

This clonotype was observed a handful of times. This chain joins TRBV7-9 and TRBJ2-7; the D is unclear. CDR1 SEHNR and CDR2 FQNEAQ come from the germline V gene (reference sequence). The CDR3 loop spans 15 amino acids. Trimming cost V 1 base and J 1 base, with 11 bases left between them. CDR3 sequence reads: CASSLVEHRSYEQYF. The DNA of the CDR3 is TGTGCCAGCAGCTTAGTCGAGCACAGATCCTACGAGCAGTACTTC.

This clonotype showed up many times. V usage is TRBV11-2 and J usage is TRBJ2-5; maybe TRBD2 (5 bases). With 3 bases removed from V and 2 bases from J, the gap between germline ends came to 13 bases. The germline V gene encodes CDR1 SGHAT and CDR2 FQNNGV. The CDR3 consists of 15 residues. Written as DNA, the CDR3 is TGTGCCAGCAGCTTTGGAAAGGGAGTTCAAGAGACCCAGTACTTC. Protein product: CASSFGKGVQETQYF.

This clonotype was observed at least ten times. The gene calls are TRBV10-1 and TRBJ1-1; weak D call: TRBD1 (5 bases). V was shortened by 7 bases and J by 6 bases, with 15 bases between the two germline ends. Germline lookup yields CDR1 WNHNN and CDR2 SYGVQD (reference sequence). This CDR3 has 13 residues. As DNA, the CDR3 is TGCGCCAGCAAGGCGAGGGGAAACCCTGAAGCTTTCTTT. Translating gives CASKARGNPEAFF.

J is TRBJ2-7 and V is TRBV29-1; TRBD2 matches at 10 bases. The CDR3 is 14 residues long. The germline CDR1 and CDR2 sequences are SQVTM and ANQGSEA. The ends lost 7 bases at V and 4 bases at J; junction bases unmatched: 10. In nucleotides, the CDR3 is TGCAGCGCCCGAACAAGCGGGAGGGCTTACGAGCAGTACTTC. Translation: CSARTSGRAYEQYF.

In its sample, this clonotype was seen many times. The chain employs TRBV2 and TRBJ2-3; the D is unclear. CDR1 SNHLY and CDR2 FYNNEI come from the germline V gene. Trimming removed 8 bases from V and 7 bases from J, with 22 bases in between. The CDR3 spans 15 residues. In nucleotides, the CDR3 is TGTGCCAGCTTGGGTAGCAAGGCAAATTCATATACGCAGTATTTT. Protein sequence: CASLGSKANSYTQYF. Using reference TRBV2 and TRBJ2-3 for the parts outside the CDR3, the full variable domain is EPEVTQTPSHQVTQMGQEVILRCVPISNHLYFYWYRQILGQKVEFLVSFYNNEISEKSEIFDDQFSVERPDGSNFTLKIRSTKLEDSAMYFCASLGSKANSYTQYFGPGTRLTVL.

This clonotype was seen at least ten times. This chain links TRBV4-2 with TRBJ2-3, with D possibly TRBD1 on 5 matching bases. Germline V gives CDR1 LGHNA, CDR2 YNFKEQ. CDR3 length equals 17 residues. V gave up 0 bases and J gave up 2 bases, with 15 bases separating them. CDR3 DNA: TGTGCCAGCAGCCAAGAACCTAGGGGAACCATCACAGATACGCAGTATTTT. Protein sequence: CASSQEPRGTITDTQYF.

The rearrangement uses TRBV11-3 and TRBJ2-3, with TRBD2 matching 14 bases. The CDR3 totals 17 residues. V was clipped by 4 bases and J by 1 base; unmatched bases: 4. The germline V gene encodes CDR1 SGHNT and CDR2 YENEEA. The CDR3 region has the DNA TGTGCCAGCAGCTCGGGACTAGCGGGAGTTCGCACAGATACGCAGTATTTT. It encodes CASSSGLAGVRTDTQYF. Looking up the rest from reference TRBV11-3 and TRBJ2-3 gives the full variable domain: EAGVVQSPRYKIIEKKQPVAFWCNPISGHNTLYWYLQNLGQGPELLIRYENEEAVDDSQLPKDRFSAERLKGVDSTLKIQPAELGDSAVYLCASSSGLAGVRTDTQYFGPGTRLTVL.